The entry below describes one T cell receptor beta chain. What it recognizes is unknown. This record belongs to a study of T-cell memory formation after mild COVID-19. V was cut by 4 bases and J by 2 bases, with 12 bases left in between. The germline gives CDR1 SGHNT, CDR2 YYREEE (reference sequence). The CDR3 is 14 amino acids. Whole-study results and caveats: Several responding clones turned up in pre-infection memory, indicating that cross-reactive memory may have taken part.

TCRalpha and TCRbeta libraries used 5'RACE with constant-segment primers and UMIs. TCRdb itself ran the 5' RACE reads through MiXCR, one entry per CDR3 protein. There are around 83,000 distinct CDR3 sequences in the sample; around a quarter occur only once, and under 55% lies in the top ten. The specimen was PBMCs or a T cell subset sorted from them (not recorded which). The clonotype originates from a man in his late teens or twenties who had mild COVID-19 (a few samples of this study predate the infection). Cell type and time point are not known. The rearrangement uses TRBV5-4 and TRBJ2-5, with TRBD2 as a possible D gene (5 bases). CDR3 protein: CASSPSGVQETQYF. CDR3 nucleotide sequence: TGTGCCAGCAGCCCATCCGGGGTTCAAGAGACCCAGTACTTC.